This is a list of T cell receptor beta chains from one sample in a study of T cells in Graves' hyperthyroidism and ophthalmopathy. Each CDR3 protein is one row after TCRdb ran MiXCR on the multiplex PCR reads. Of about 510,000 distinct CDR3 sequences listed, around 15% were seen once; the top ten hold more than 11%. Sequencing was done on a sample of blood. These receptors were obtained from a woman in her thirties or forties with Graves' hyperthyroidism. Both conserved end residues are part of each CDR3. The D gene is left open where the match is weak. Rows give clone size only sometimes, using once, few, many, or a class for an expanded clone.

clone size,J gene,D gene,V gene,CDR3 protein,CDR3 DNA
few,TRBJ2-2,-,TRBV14,CASASFTGELFF,TGTGCCAGCGCAAGCTTCACCGGGGAGCTGTTTTTT
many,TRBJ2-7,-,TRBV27,CASMSGLELWQYF,TGTGCCAGTATGTCCGGGTTGGAACTCTGGCAGTACTTC
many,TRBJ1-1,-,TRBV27,CASRFGFGGVAFF,TGTGCCAGCAGGTTTGGTTTTGGGGGTGTAGCTTTCTTT
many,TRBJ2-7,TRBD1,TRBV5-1,CASSLNGQGSNEQYF,TGCGCCAGCAGCCTAAATGGACAGGGAAGCAACGAGCAGTACTTC
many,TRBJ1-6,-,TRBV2,CASSEGTVNNSPLHF,TGTGCCAGCAGTGAAGGGACAGTTAATAATTCACCCCTCCACTTT
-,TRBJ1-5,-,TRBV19,CASGPSWINQPQHF,TGTGCCAGTGGGCCGTCCTGGATCAATCAGCCCCAGCATTTT
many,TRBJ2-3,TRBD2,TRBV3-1,CASSPMGAGLGDTQYF,TGTGCCAGCAGCCCCATGGGCGCCGGACTAGGAGATACGCAGTATTTT
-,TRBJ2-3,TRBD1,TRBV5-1,CASSIDRVTDTQYF,TGCGCCAGCAGCATAGACAGGGTCACAGATACGCAGTATTTT
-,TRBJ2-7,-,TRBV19,CASSRAGENGEQYF,TGTGCCAGTAGTAGGGCAGGGGAAAACGGCGAGCAGTACTTC
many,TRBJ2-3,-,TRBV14,CASSPYLGESTDTQYF,TGTGCCAGCAGCCCATATTTAGGGGAAAGCACAGATACGCAGTATTTT
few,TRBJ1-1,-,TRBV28,CASSRRYTEAFF,TGTGCCAGCAGTAGGAGATACACTGAAGCTTTCTTT